The source of this T cell receptor (beta chain) is a study of molecular identifiers for immune sequencing clone quantification. Source material for naive CD8 libraries was about 19,000 to 1,100,000 sorted cells, with 10%, 30% or 50% RNA. MiXCR, applied by TCRdb to the PCR reads, yields one record per CDR3 protein. The sample carries around 470,000 distinct CDR3 sequences, 20% to 25% recorded once. Germline-derived CDR1 and CDR2 are LNHDA and SQIVND (reference sequence). The length of the CDR3 is 14 residues. The V gene lost 8 bases and the J gene lost 0 bases, with 14 bases spanning the gap. Sample: naive CD8+ T cells from blood, with Jurkat cell RNA spiked in. The subset denotes: FACS-sorted CD8+CD4-CCR7+CD45RA+ naive T cells. The J gene is TRBJ2-7, the V gene TRBV19; D unresolved. The sequence was obtained from a human donor in good health. Some libraries in this study had Jurkat cell RNA spiked in. CDR3 sequence: CASRPWLGSYEQYF. The DNA of the CDR3 is TGTGCCAGTCGGCCGTGGCTGGGCTCCTACGAGCAGTACTTC.